This is a list of T cell receptor beta chains from one sample in a study of breast tumors, draining lymph nodes, adjacent tissues. Via MiXCR, TCRdb re-called the multiplex PCR reads, giving one row per CDR3 protein. The sample includes some 130,000 distinct CDR3 sequences, just under 20% of them seen just once. The sequencing sample was made of axillary lymph node tissue. These receptors originate from a female donor with breast cancer. Some clones in this sample may be carry-over from other donors' samples. Each CDR3 is given with its conserved first and last residue. A D gene is named only where the DNA matches it firmly. Only some rows state a clone size, as once, few, many or a class for expanded clones.

size: many
D: TRBD2
J: TRBJ2-1
V: TRBV2
CDR3: CASSGSGLAENEQFF
DNA: TGTGCCAGCAGTGGCTCGGGACTAGCGGAGAATGAGCAGTTCTTC

size: many
D: TRBD1
J: TRBJ2-5
V: TRBV12-3/TRBV12-4
CDR3: CASSRGQGVETQYF
DNA: TGTGCCAGCAGCCGAGGACAGGGGGTAGAGACCCAGTACTTC

size: few
D: .
J: TRBJ1-1
V: TRBV29-1
CDR3: CSVDGGGTEAFF
DNA: TGCAGCGTTGACGGGGGAGGAACTGAAGCTTTCTTT

size: many
D: TRBD1
J: TRBJ2-2
V: TRBV5-1
CDR3: CASSPGTVSTGELFF
DNA: TGCGCCAGCAGCCCAGGGACAGTATCCACCGGGGAGCTGTTTTTT

size: many
D: TRBD1
J: TRBJ2-5
V: TRBV9
CDR3: CASSAGTEETQYF
DNA: TGTGCCAGCAGCGCCGGGACAGAAGAGACCCAGTACTTC

size: many
D: .
J: TRBJ2-7
V: TRBV29-1
CDR3: CSARTDGSSYEQYF
DNA: TGCAGCGCAAGGACAGACGGGAGCTCCTACGAGCAGTACTTC

size: many
D: TRBD1
J: TRBJ1-6
V: TRBV20-1
CDR3: CSARPPGQGISGNSPLHF
DNA: TGCAGTGCTAGACCTCCGGGACAGGGGATTTCGGGGAATTCACCCCTCCACTTT

size: few
D: TRBD1
J: TRBJ2-2
V: TRBV13
CDR3: CASSGRTGYTGELFF
DNA: TGTGCCAGCAGCGGGCGGACAGGGTACACCGGGGAGCTGTTTTTT

size: many
D: TRBD2
J: TRBJ2-7
V: TRBV7-8
CDR3: CASSSQTSGGYYEQYF
DNA: TGTGCCAGCAGCTCACAGACTAGCGGGGGTTACTACGAGCAGTACTTC

size: many
D: TRBD2
J: TRBJ2-3
V: TRBV4-1
CDR3: CASSQVPGSGTTDTQYF
DNA: TGCGCCAGCAGCCAAGTACCCGGTAGCGGGACAACAGATACGCAGTATTTT

size: many
D: .
J: TRBJ2-2
V: TRBV20-1
CDR3: CSATDPAPTGTGELFF
DNA: TGCAGTGCTACCGACCCGGCCCCCACTGGAACCGGGGAGCTGTTTTTT

size: many
D: TRBD1
J: TRBJ1-2
V: TRBV30
CDR3: CASARGQGRSGYTF
DNA: TGTGCCTCCGCCAGGGGACAGGGGAGGAGTGGCTACACCTTC

size: many
D: .
J: TRBJ2-7
V: TRBV19
CDR3: CASSALAAGYEQYF
DNA: TGTGCCAGTAGCGCCCTAGCCGCGGGATACGAGCAGTACTTC

size: .
D: .
J: TRBJ1-2
V: TRBV7-8
CDR3: CASSSRGVDGYTF
DNA: TGTGCCAGCAGCTCCAGGGGAGTAGATGGCTACACCTTC

size: many
D: TRBD1
J: TRBJ2-2
V: TRBV15
CDR3: CATSPPQGLTGELFF
DNA: TGTGCCACCAGCCCCCCACAGGGGCTGACCGGGGAGCTGTTTTTT

size: once
D: .
J: TRBJ2-2
V: TRBV28
CDR3: CASTFGGGGGTGELFF
DNA: TGTGCCAGCACCTTCGGTGGGGGGGGCGGCACCGGGGAGCTGTTTTTT

size: many
D: .
J: TRBJ1-6
V: TRBV6-1
CDR3: CASRRQVIQNSPLHF
DNA: TGTGCCAGCCGGAGACAGGTAATTCAGAATTCACCCCTCCACTTT

size: many
D: .
J: TRBJ2-2
V: TRBV20-1
CDR3: CSATREGAASALRTGELFF
DNA: TGCAGTGCTACCCGGGAGGGGGCGGCCTCGGCTCTGCGGACCGGGGAGCTGTTTTTT

size: many
D: TRBD1
J: TRBJ2-5
V: TRBV5-1
CDR3: CASSGQGLQETQYF
DNA: TGCGCCAGCAGCGGACAGGGTCTACAAGAGACCCAGTACTTC

size: many
D: TRBD1
J: TRBJ1-2
V: TRBV2
CDR3: CASRGQGHDYGYTF
DNA: TGTGCCAGCCGAGGACAGGGCCATGACTATGGCTACACCTTC

size: many
D: .
J: TRBJ1-2
V: TRBV20-1
CDR3: CSATIGGDYGYTF
DNA: TGCAGTGCCACCATAGGGGGGGACTATGGCTACACCTTC

size: many
D: .
J: TRBJ2-3
V: TRBV12-5
CDR3: CASGLVPGTDTQYF
DNA: TGTGCTAGTGGTTTGGTACCGGGCACAGATACGCAGTATTTT

size: many
D: .
J: TRBJ2-3
V: TRBV5-1
CDR3: CASSLVQGDVDTQYF
DNA: TGCGCCAGCAGCTTGGTTCAGGGCGACGTGGATACGCAGTATTTT

size: many
D: .
J: TRBJ1-2
V: TRBV11-2
CDR3: CASSLEGFRSYTF
DNA: TGTGCCAGCAGCTTAGAAGGTTTTCGGAGCTACACCTTC

size: many
D: TRBD1
J: TRBJ1-4
V: TRBV10-3
CDR3: CAISEPGQELFF
DNA: TGTGCCATCAGTGAGCCCGGACAGGAACTGTTTTTT

size: many
D: .
J: TRBJ2-3
V: TRBV20-1
CDR3: CSALFGGPVTDTQYF
DNA: TGCAGTGCTCTCTTCGGGGGGCCGGTCACAGATACGCAGTATTTT

size: few
D: TRBD1
J: TRBJ2-2
V: TRBV19
CDR3: CASRANRGLNTGELFF
DNA: TGTGCCAGTAGAGCCAACAGGGGGCTGAACACCGGGGAGCTGTTTTTT

size: many
D: TRBD1
J: TRBJ1-6
V: TRBV7-9
CDR3: CASSPSGTGFDSPLHF
DNA: TGTGCCAGCAGCCCATCCGGGACAGGGTTTGATTCACCCCTCCACTTT

size: .
D: .
J: TRBJ1-3
V: TRBV29-1
CDR3: CSVEPWNSGNTIYF
DNA: TGCAGCGTTGAGCCCTGGAACTCTGGAAACACCATATATTTT